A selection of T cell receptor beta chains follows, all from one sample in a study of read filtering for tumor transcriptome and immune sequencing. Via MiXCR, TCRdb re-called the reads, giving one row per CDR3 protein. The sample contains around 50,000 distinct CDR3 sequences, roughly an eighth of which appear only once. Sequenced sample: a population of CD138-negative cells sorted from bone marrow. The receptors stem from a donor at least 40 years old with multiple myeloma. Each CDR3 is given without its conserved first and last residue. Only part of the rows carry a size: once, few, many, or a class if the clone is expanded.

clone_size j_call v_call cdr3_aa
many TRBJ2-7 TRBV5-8 ASRIEGQGRETEQY
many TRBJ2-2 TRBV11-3 ASSPYGGNTGELF
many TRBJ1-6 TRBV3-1 ASSQGVVRQGDSPLH
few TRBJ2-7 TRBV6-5 ASSYSGRGHKY
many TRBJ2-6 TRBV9 ASSGQGASGANVLT
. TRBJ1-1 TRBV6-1 ASQLFYKTDNSAEAF
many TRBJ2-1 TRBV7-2 ASSLALGTGYNEQF
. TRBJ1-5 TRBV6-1 ASSGDRVYGQPQH
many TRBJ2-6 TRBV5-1 ASSSTTVSGANVLT
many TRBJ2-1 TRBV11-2 ASSTRGQGINEQF
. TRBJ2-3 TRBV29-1 SSSQTTDTQY
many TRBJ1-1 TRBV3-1 ASSQVKSEAF
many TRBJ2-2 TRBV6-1 ASSVQGTGELF
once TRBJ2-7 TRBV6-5 ASSETPNAGEQY
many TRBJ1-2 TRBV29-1 SVHPGSYGYT
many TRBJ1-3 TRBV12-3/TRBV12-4 ASRTTGLGNTIY
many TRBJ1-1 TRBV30 AWSFQLNTEAF
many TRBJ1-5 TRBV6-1 ASQGAVGQPQH
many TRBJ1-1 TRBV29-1 SVQKTQNTEAF
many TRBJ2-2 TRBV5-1 ASSLWGSDTGELF
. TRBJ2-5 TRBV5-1 ASSLAPVAGANQETQY
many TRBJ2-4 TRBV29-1 SAGTGGLRGNIQY
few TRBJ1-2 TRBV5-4 ASSPRLEYYGYT
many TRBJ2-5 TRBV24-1 ATSDRAEVTETQY
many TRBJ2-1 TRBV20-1 SARGLAGGSFYNEQF
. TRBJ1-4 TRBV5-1 ASSPTSTGVREKPF
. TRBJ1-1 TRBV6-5 ASRRQGPNTEAF
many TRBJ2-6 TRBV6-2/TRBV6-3 ASSPRQGSGANVLT
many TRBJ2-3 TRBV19 ASSPTLSTDTQY
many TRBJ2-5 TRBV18 ASSLDRGSQETQY
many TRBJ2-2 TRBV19 ASTDPGRGVGTGELF